This TCR beta chain was profiled in a study of cytomegalovirus exposure and HLA in healthy donors (dated by TCRdb to the late 2010s). Study-wide context: According to a later analysis, the 120 or so validation repertoires were produced on the same platform as the 600 to 850 repertoires of the first cohort. The study aimed to test whether signatures of past pathogen exposure could be identified by cataloging public T cell receptors. Besides the first cohort of about 730 subjects, a separate validation cohort made up of 120 or so different subjects was used. High-throughput TCR immunosequencing, statistical association of individual TCRs with disease status, and machine learning were combined to predict cytomegalovirus infection status. Broad study findings and their caveats: Subsequent analysis determined that TCRs grouped into clusters in the first cohort also showed a tendency toward co-occurrence across the 90 to 150 validation repertoires, and 90% to 95% of cluster scores exceeded 0. The validation cohort had no HLA typing available for a later analysis, so co-occurrence within that cohort was assessed over all 130 or so repertoires. A total of 164 TCR beta chains were listed by the study as associated with cytomegalovirus. The classifier was reported to diagnose cytomegalovirus status with high specificity and sensitivity in both the original and validation cohorts. In vitro tests confirmed that a few of the cytomegalovirus-associated TCR beta chains recognize cytomegalovirus antigens. The authors suggested that the approach could potentially be generalized to other disease states and immunological phenotypes. Most TCR sequences were seen in very few donors, while some public TCRs were found in many individuals.

As to this clone: Which antigen it targets is not known. The record has no base qualities; no much larger clone is one base away.

The method was the immunoSEQ multiplex PCR assay. The original methods were these. A statistical classification framework was built to diagnose cytomegalovirus status from the catalog of TCR beta chain sequences. Imported from immuneACCESS, the table was reduced by TCRdb to in-frame sequences with V and J called. These copies leave out some clones; in studies compared against another copy, an unresolved V gene accounts for under half, and the cause of the remainder is not known. The D gene and trimming were derived from the DNA, and the V and J assignments and clone size from that table. Present in this sample are 150,000 to 180,000 clones, 86% of which were seen just once. The ten largest clones represent less than 2.5% of the sample. The donors were included in the validation cohort of over a hundred subjects, a group kept apart from the approximately 700-subject first cohort. The CDR3 runs 14 amino acids, cysteine and phenylalanine included. Solely the CDR3 DNA is kept, with 42 bases framed from the first base. CDR1 and CDR2 are read off the germline V gene as SGDLS and YYNGEE. The germline ends are 14 bases apart after V is trimmed by 2 bases and J by 5 bases.

The receptor's source is a human donor in good health. The rearranged chain carries TRBV9 and TRBJ2-7; tentative D gene TRBD2, with 6 bases matching. The sequenced sample was PBMCs. The CDR3 has the sequence CASSVEGLLDEQYF. The DNA sequence reads TGTGCCAGCAGCGTGGAGGGGCTATTGGACGAGCAGTACTTC.